A single sample gave rise to the 21 T cell receptor beta chains below, sequenced in a study of cytomegalovirus exposure and HLA in healthy donors (dated 2017 in TCRdb). Libraries came from the immunoSEQ multiplex PCR assay. For the multiplex PCR, a mixture combining 60 forward primers for TCR Vbeta segments and 13 reverse primers for TCR Jbeta segments was used. Sourced from immuneACCESS, this table was stored by TCRdb with only in-frame sequences that have V and J called. A share of the clones is absent; for the studies checked, an unresolved V gene accounts for under half, and the remainder has no known explanation. The sample's records list tens of thousands of clones. About 2.9% of the sample rests with the top ten. The source material was PBMCs. These TCRs come from a middle-aged man in good health and CMV-seronegative.

The rearrangement uses TRBV18 and TRBJ2-2, with no clear D. Germline V gene sequence: CDR1 KGHSH, CDR2 LQKENI. The CDR3 sequence is 14 residues long. Between the trimmed V and J ends, which lost 2 bases and 6 bases, there was a span of 10 bases. The CDR3 is CASSPYSRPGELFF. CDR3 nucleotides: TGTGCCAGCTCACCATATTCGCGCCCCGGGGAGCTGTTTTTT.

The rearrangement uses TRBV5-1 and TRBJ2-7, with 8 bases identical to TRBD1. The CDR3 has 15 residues. With V trimmed by 4 bases and J by 3 bases, 9 bases remained unmatched. CDR1 and CDR2 from the germline V gene are SGHRS and YFSETQ. Written as DNA, the CDR3 is TGCGCCAGCAGCGTAACCGGGACAGGCGGCTACGAGCAGTACTTC. It translates to CASSVTGTGGYEQYF.

This sequence joins TRBV5-4 and TRBJ1-4; weak D call: TRBD1 (6 bases). The V and J ends lost 2 bases and 4 bases respectively, with 12 bases between them. Germline CDR1 reads SGHNT; CDR2 reads YYREEE (reference sequence). The CDR3 covers 15 residues. The CDR3 here is CASSLATGYNEKLFF. The CDR3 DNA reads as TGTGCCAGCAGCTTAGCGACAGGATATAATGAAAAACTGTTTTTT.

The rearrangement links TRBV6-5 to TRBJ2-1; a possible D gene is TRBD1 (6 bases). V was cut by 6 bases and J by 4 bases, with 16 bases left in between. CDR3 length: 15 residues. Germline loops: CDR1 MNHEY, CDR2 SVGAGI. CDR3 sequence: CASSPGTPKYNEQFF. In nucleotides, the CDR3 is TGTGCCAGCAGCCCCGGGACACCGAAGTACAATGAGCAGTTCTTC.

The rearrangement joins TRBV6-1 to TRBJ1-2; perhaps TRBD1 as D (5 bases). CDR1 MNHNS and CDR2 SASEGT come from the germline V gene. This CDR3 has 14 residues. Trimming removed 3 bases from V and 8 bases from J, with 16 bases in between. DNA of the CDR3: TGTGCCAGCAGTGAGGGGCCGGGCAGTTGGGGCTACACCTTC. Protein product: CASSEGPGSWGYTF.

V gene TRBV5-1 combines with J gene TRBJ1-5, with D possibly TRBD1 on 6 matching bases. The CDR3 loop spans 17 amino acids. CDR1 SGHRS and CDR2 YFSETQ come from the germline V gene. The ends were cut back, 2 bases at V and 0 bases at J, with 15 bases in the middle. CDR3 residues: CASSFLPLDSSNQPQHF. The CDR3 bases are TGCGCCAGCAGCTTTCTCCCCTTGGACAGTAGCAATCAGCCCCAGCATTTT.

This chain uses TRBV5-1 with TRBJ2-5; 11 nucleotides agree with TRBD1. CDR1 and CDR2 from the germline V gene are SGHRS and YFSETQ. V shed 4 bases and J 2 bases; nucleotides not matched to a gene: 10. CDR3 size: 17 residues. The DNA for the CDR3 is TGCGCCAGCAGCGACGGACAGGGGGCAAGTGGGCAAGAGACCCAGTACTTC. Its protein product is CASSDGQGASGQETQYF.

This chain connects TRBV5-1 to TRBJ1-4; D call uncertain. This CDR3 has 15 amino acids. V lost 4 bases and J 5 bases, leaving 15 bases between the germline ends. CDR1 is SGHRS and CDR2 is YFSETQ in the germline V gene. Written as DNA, the CDR3 is TGCGCCAGCAGCCCGGAAAGCCCCGGGAATGAAAAACTGTTTTTT. Translating it yields CASSPESPGNEKLFF.

This CDR3 is CASSQRVAGVQETQYF. The CDR3 nucleotides are TGTGCCAGCAGTCAAAGGGTAGCGGGGGTTCAAGAGACCCAGTACTTC. The chain employs TRBV5-4 and TRBJ2-5; 9 nucleotides line up with TRBD2. This CDR3 spans 16 amino acids. J lost 2 bases, V lost 5 bases, and 10 bases had no gene match. Germline lookup yields CDR1 SGHNT and CDR2 YYREEE (reference sequence). The full variable domain, rest sourced from reference TRBV5-4 and TRBJ2-5, is ETGVTQSPTHLIKTRGQQVTLRCSSQSGHNTVSWYQQALGQGPQFIFQYYREEENGRGNFPPRFSGLQFPNYSSELNVNALELDDSALYLCASSQRVAGVQETQYFGPGTRLLVL.

This chain joins TRBV18 and TRBJ2-2; D gene unclear. This CDR3 is built from 15 residues. V lost 5 bases and J 0 bases, leaving 10 bases between the germline ends. CDR1 and CDR2 from the germline V gene are KGHSH and LQKENI. The CDR3 nucleotides are TGTGCCAGCTCAGAACGACAAACGAACACCGGGGAGCTGTTTTTT. This codes for CASSERQTNTGELFF.

The chain links TRBV5-1 to TRBJ1-5, with D perhaps TRBD1 (6 bases). From germline, CDR1 is SGHRS and CDR2 YFSETQ. The CDR3 extends over 14 amino acids. The germline V and J ends were trimmed by 4 bases and 8 bases, with 16 bases remaining between them. The CDR3 spells CASSLEGDPEPQHF. The CDR3 nucleotides are TGCGCCAGCAGCCTGGAGGGGGACCCGGAGCCCCAGCATTTT.

The V gene is TRBV6-6, the J gene TRBJ2-5; 9 bases map to TRBD1. V gave up 6 bases and J gave up 4 bases; unmatched junction bases: 6. CDR1 and CDR2 (germline): MNHNY, SVGAGI (reference sequence). The CDR3 has 14 residues. The CDR3 sequence is CASSQGTGRETQYF. The DNA for the CDR3 is TGTGCCAGCAGCCAGGGGACAGGGCGAGAGACCCAGTACTTC.

V usage is TRBV2 and J usage is TRBJ1-5; 7 bases fit TRBD1. The germline CDR1 and CDR2 sequences are SNHLY and FYNNEI. This CDR3 comprises 14 residues. The junction had 2 bases not matched to a gene; V was cut back by 2 bases and J by 4 bases. The DNA for the CDR3 is TGTGCCAGCAGTGAATGGGACAGTAATCAGCCCCAGCATTTT. This encodes CASSEWDSNQPQHF.

The J gene is TRBJ1-2, the V gene TRBV5-4, with D maybe TRBD1 (6 bases). The germline V gene encodes CDR1 SGHNT and CDR2 YYREEE (reference sequence). The CDR3 is 13 residues long. The V gene lost 3 bases and the J gene lost 7 bases, with 13 bases spanning the gap. DNA of the CDR3: TGTGCCAGCAGCTGGGACACCACCGGTGGCTACACCTTC. As protein: CASSWDTTGGYTF. Combining the CDR3 with reference TRBV5-4 and TRBJ1-2 gives the whole variable domain ETGVTQSPTHLIKTRGQQVTLRCSSQSGHNTVSWYQQALGQGPQFIFQYYREEENGRGNFPPRFSGLQFPNYSSELNVNALELDDSALYLCASSWDTTGGYTFGSGTRLTVV.

The chain carries TRBV30 and TRBJ2-6; a possible D gene is TRBD2 (6 bases). The V gene's germline CDR1 is GTSNPN and CDR2 SVGIG (reference sequence). There are 18 residues in the CDR3. V lost 1 base and J lost 4, with 20 bases in between. CDR3 bases: TGTGCCTGGAGTGCCACGACAGCCGGAGGGCTCGGGGCCAACGTCCTGACTTTC. This encodes CAWSATTAGGLGANVLTF.

The gene calls are TRBV7-2 and TRBJ2-7, with TRBD1 identical over 10 bases. The CDR3 has 14 amino acids. V gave up 5 bases and J gave up 5 bases; unmatched junction bases: 6. CDR1 is SGHTA, CDR2 FQGNSA, per germline. CDR3 nucleotides: TGTGCCAGCAGCCGCGACAGGGGGCCCCACGAGCAGTACTTC. This sequence encodes CASSRDRGPHEQYF.

V is TRBV6-5 and J is TRBJ1-1, with 8 bases identical to TRBD1. Germline-derived CDR1 and CDR2 are MNHEY and SVGAGI. V lost 6 bases to trimming and J lost 5 bases; unmatched junction nucleotides: 8. The length of the CDR3 is 14 residues. CDR3 bases: TGTGCCAGCAGAAAGGACAGGGCGGTAACTGAAGCTTTCTTT. Translating it yields CASRKDRAVTEAFF.

The rearrangement uses TRBV7-2 and TRBJ2-3; D is unclear. Trimming left V 5 bases short and J 6 bases short, with 9 bases between. Per germline, CDR1 SGHTA and CDR2 FQGNSA. The CDR3 sequence is 12 residues long. The DNA of the CDR3 is TGTGCCAGCAGCCAAGTGGAGGATACGCAGTATTTT. Protein product: CASSQVEDTQYF.

The V call is TRBV5-1, the J call TRBJ2-1, with 7 nucleotides matching TRBD1. The CDR3 consists of 16 residues. The V gene's germline CDR1 is SGHRS and CDR2 YFSETQ. The junction had 10 bases not matched to a gene; V was cut back by 0 bases and J by 7 bases. The CDR3 region is CASSLATGARRNEQFF. In DNA form, the CDR3 reads TGCGCCAGCAGCTTGGCCACAGGGGCTCGTAGGAATGAGCAGTTCTTC.

The chain is built from TRBV6-5 and TRBJ2-7; possibly TRBD2 for D (5 bases). Germline assignment: CDR1 MNHEY and CDR2 SVGAGI. The CDR3 runs to 15 residues. Trimming removed 0 bases at V and 3 bases at J, with 12 bases between. This chain's CDR3 is CASSYSYSSSYEQYF. Here the CDR3 DNA reads TGTGCCAGCAGTTACTCTTATTCTAGCAGCTACGAGCAGTACTTC.

The gene calls are TRBV27 and TRBJ2-7; D is perhaps TRBD2 (7 bases). Germline CDR1 and CDR2: MNHEY and SMNVEV (reference sequence). This CDR3 is built from 15 residues. With 6 bases removed from V and 0 bases from J, the gap between germline ends came to 15 bases. Written as DNA, the CDR3 is TGTGCCAGCAGGGGGGGGACAACGAGCTCCTACGAGCAGTACTTC. This translates into CASRGGTTSSYEQYF.